This TCR beta chain derives from a study of post-analysis software for immune sequencing data. Across the whole study: The cohort encompassed relapsing-remitting, secondary progressive and progressive-relapsing multiple sclerosis disease courses. Notes on the study in general: Those with multiple sclerosis, the patient group, showed significantly lower normalized Chao1 diversity than controls. Included in a set of four or five TRBV segments more frequent in patients than controls were TRBV5-6, TRBV5-1 and TRBV20-1.

The CDR3 extends over 15 amino acids. Per germline, CDR1 SGHRS and CDR2 YFSETQ. Included in the TCR beta cDNA libraries were unique molecular identifiers. There were about 1 to 10 million T cells, and 510,000 or so cDNA molecules came from them. TCRdb analysed the PCR reads with MiXCR anew, one entry per CDR3 protein. The sample has approximately 690,000 distinct CDR3 sequences, about 60% seen once; the top ten hold about 10%. This clonotype was seen repeatedly, ten times or more. Its antigen is currently unknown. Compared with germline, one end of the junction differs, possibly owing to a read error. Sequencing was performed on blood. The gene calls are TRBV5-1 and TRBJ2-7; 9 positions match TRBD1. The receptor's source is a girl aged 2-15 years with multiple sclerosis. The CDR3 coding sequence is TGTGCCAGCAGCTTGGGGGGGACAGGGTCCTACGAGCAGTACTTC. This sequence encodes CASSLGGTGSYEQYF.